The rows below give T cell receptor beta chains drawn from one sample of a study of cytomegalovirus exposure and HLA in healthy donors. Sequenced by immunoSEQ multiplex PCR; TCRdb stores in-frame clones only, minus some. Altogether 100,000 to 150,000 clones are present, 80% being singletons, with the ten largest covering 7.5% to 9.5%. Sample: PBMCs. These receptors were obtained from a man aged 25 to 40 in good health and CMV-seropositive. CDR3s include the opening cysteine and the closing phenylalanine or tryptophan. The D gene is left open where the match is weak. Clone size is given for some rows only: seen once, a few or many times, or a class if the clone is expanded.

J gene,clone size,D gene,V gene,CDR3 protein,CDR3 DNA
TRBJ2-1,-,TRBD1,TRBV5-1,CASNRQGMDEQFF,TGCGCCAGCAACCGACAGGGTATGGATGAGCAGTTCTTC
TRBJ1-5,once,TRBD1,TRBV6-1,CASSRTGGNQPQHF,TGTGCCAGCAGTCGTACAGGGGGCAATCAGCCCCAGCATTTT
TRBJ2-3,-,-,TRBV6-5,CASSYGSGTQYF,TGTGCCAGCAGTTACGGGTCGGGTACGCAGTATTTT
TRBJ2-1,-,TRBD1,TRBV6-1,CASSGQGTLGIVEQFF,TGTGCCAGCAGTGGACAGGGCACGTTGGGTATCGTTGAGCAGTTCTTC
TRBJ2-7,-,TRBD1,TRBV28,CASSFLTTGTSYEQYF,TGTGCCAGCAGTTTCCTGACGACAGGGACCTCCTACGAGCAGTACTTC
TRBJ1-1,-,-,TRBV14,CASSLDRRSEAFF,TGTGCCAGCAGCCTTGACAGGAGGAGTGAAGCTTTCTTT
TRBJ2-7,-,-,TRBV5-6,CASSPWGVSYEQYF,TGTGCCAGCAGCCCGTGGGGGGTATCCTACGAGCAGTACTTC
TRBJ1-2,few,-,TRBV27,CASSDYGTVGYTF,TGTGCCAGCAGTGATTACGGGACTGTAGGCTACACCTTC
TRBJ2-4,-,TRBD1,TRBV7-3,CASSLSGGENIQYF,TGTGCCAGCAGCTTATCAGGGGGAGAGAACATTCAGTACTTC
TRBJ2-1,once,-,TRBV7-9,CASSYQASSYNEQFF,TGTGCCAGCAGCTACCAGGCCAGCTCCTACAATGAGCAGTTCTTC
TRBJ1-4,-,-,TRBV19,CASSIHGVPNEKLFF,TGTGCCAGTAGTATCCACGGAGTTCCTAATGAAAAACTGTTTTTT
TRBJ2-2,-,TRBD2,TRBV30,CAWSAGGGSGELFF,TGTGCCTGGAGCGCCGGGGGAGGGAGCGGGGAGCTGTTTTTT
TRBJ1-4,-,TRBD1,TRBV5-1,CASSLGQGYEKLFF,TGCGCCAGCAGCCTGGGACAGGGTTATGAAAAACTGTTTTTT
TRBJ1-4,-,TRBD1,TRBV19,CASSTPGTGREKLFF,TGTGCCAGTAGTACTCCCGGGACAGGGAGGGAAAAACTGTTTTTT
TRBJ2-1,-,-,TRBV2,CASSSTLGGEQFF,TGTGCCAGCAGTTCGACGCTCGGAGGTGAGCAGTTCTTC